Shown below are 27 T cell receptor beta chains from a single sample sequenced in a study of T-cell memory formation after mild COVID-19. TCRdb analysed the 5' RACE reads with MiXCR anew, one entry per CDR3 protein. The sample carries some 350,000 distinct CDR3 sequences, about 16% recorded once. The sequenced material came from PBMCs or a T cell subset sorted from them (not recorded which). Receptors originate from a man aged 18 to 30 who had mild COVID-19 (a few samples of this study predate the infection). Cell type and time point are not known.

This clonotype appeared many times. The chain links TRBV4-1 to TRBJ2-2; D remains unclear. Germline lookup yields CDR1 MGHRA and CDR2 YSYEKL. The CDR3 is made up of 12 amino acids. V was clipped by 6 bases and J by 4 bases, with 6 bases between them. CDR3 loop: CASRPFTGELFF. CDR3 sequence (DNA): TGCGCCAGCAGACCGTTCACCGGGGAGCTGTTTTTT.

There are a few counts of this clonotype. The V call is TRBV5-1, the J call TRBJ2-7; TRBD1 matches 7 bases. From germline, CDR1 is SGHRS and CDR2 YFSETQ. Trimming removed 0 bases from V and 2 bases from J; junction bases left unmatched: 5. The CDR3 is 15 residues long. CDR3 loop: CASSLGDRVTYEQYV. As DNA, the CDR3 is TGCGCCAGCAGCTTGGGTGACAGGGTCACCTACGAGCAGTACGTC.

The chain recombines TRBV6-5 with TRBJ1-4; 10 positions match TRBD1. Germline assignment: CDR1 MNHEY and CDR2 SVGAGI. CDR3 size: 14 residues. V shed 6 bases, J shed 11 bases, and the junction held 9 bases outside the gene matches. CDR3 protein: CASRPGTGDGKLFF. CDR3 in DNA: TGTGCCAGCAGGCCTGGGACAGGGGATGGGAAACTGTTTTTT.

This chain uses TRBV4-3 with TRBJ1-6; 8 bases fit TRBD1. The length of the CDR3 is 15 residues. From germline, CDR1 is LGHNA and CDR2 YSLEER. The trim removed 4 bases at V and 6 bases at J, leaving 5 bases unmatched. This CDR3 reads CASSRDRKINSPLHF. Written as DNA, the CDR3 is TGCGCCAGCAGCCGGGACAGGAAGATTAATTCACCCCTCCACTTT.

The chain employs TRBV3-1 and TRBJ2-3, with D tentatively TRBD1 (5 bases). The length of the CDR3 is 15 residues. The V gene lost 1 base and the J gene lost 1 base, with 9 bases spanning the gap. CDR1 and CDR2 from the germline V gene are LGHDT and YNNKEL (reference sequence). CDR3 nucleotide sequence: TGTGCCAGCAGCCAAGCATTAGGGGGCACAGATACGCAGTATTTT. Protein sequence: CASSQALGGTDTQYF.

The chain has TRBV5-1 and TRBJ2-1; 14 nucleotides agree with TRBD2. V trimming: 0 bases; J trimming: 8 bases; junction bases outside the gene matches: 4. Per germline, CDR1 SGHRS and CDR2 YFSETQ. The CDR3 extends over 16 amino acids. Here the CDR3 reads CASSLEGTSGGYEQFF. The CDR3 region has the DNA TGCGCCAGCAGCTTGGAAGGGACTAGCGGGGGTTATGAGCAGTTCTTC.

This rearrangement joins TRBV4-1 to TRBJ2-1; 11 bases agree with TRBD2. Looked up from germline, CDR1 is MGHRA and CDR2 is YSYEKL. The CDR3 is 16 amino acids. Trimming cost V 5 bases and J 9 bases; bases outside gene matches: 12. The DNA for the CDR3 is TGCGCCAGCAGCATAGTCAGTAGCGGGGGGGCGGCTGAGCAGTTCTTC. Amino acids: CASSIVSSGGAAEQFF.

This clonotype was counted a few times. V is TRBV4-3 and J is TRBJ2-1, with no clear D. The germline V gene encodes CDR1 LGHNA and CDR2 YSLEER. This CDR3 contains 14 residues. With 0 bases removed from V and 8 bases from J, the gap between germline ends came to 11 bases. The CDR3 here is CASSQDLTIYEQFF. Written as DNA, the CDR3 is TGCGCCAGCAGCCAAGACCTCACAATTTATGAGCAGTTCTTC.

A few counts support this clonotype. V gene TRBV30 combines with J gene TRBJ2-1, with 12 bases that match TRBD2. The V gene's germline CDR1 is GTSNPN and CDR2 SVGIG (reference sequence). This CDR3 is built from 15 residues. V gave up 0 bases and J gave up 6 bases; unmatched junction bases: 3. CDR3 sequence: CAWSVSSGGANEQFF. In nucleotides, the CDR3 is TGTGCCTGGAGTGTATCTAGCGGGGGGGCCAATGAGCAGTTCTTC.

Only a few counts were recorded for this clonotype. J is TRBJ2-5 and V is TRBV5-4, with 8 bases identical to TRBD1. The CDR3 loop spans 14 amino acids. Germline-derived CDR1 and CDR2 are SGHNT and YYREEE (reference sequence). Germline trimming cut 0 bases from V and 9 bases from J; bases unmatched to any gene: 7. Here the CDR3 DNA reads TGTGCCAGCAGCTTGGCGGGACAGGTTGGGGCCCAGTACTTC. Its protein is CASSLAGQVGAQYF.

This clonotype was counted a few times. V gene TRBV6-4 combines with J gene TRBJ2-1; tentatively, D is TRBD2 (6 bases). CDR1 is MRHNA, CDR2 SNTAGT, per germline. There are 14 residues in the CDR3. V lost 4 bases, J lost 2 bases, and 9 bases lay in between. CDR3 sequence: CASSVGGAYNEQFF. Written as DNA, the CDR3 is TGTGCCAGCAGTGTTGGAGGGGCCTACAATGAGCAGTTCTTC.

The chain employs TRBV20-1 and TRBJ2-7; TRBD1 or TRBD2 may be the D gene (6 bases each). CDR3 length: 14 residues. Between the trimmed V and J ends, which lost 3 bases and 2 bases, there was a span of 14 bases. Germline-derived CDR1 and CDR2 are DFQATT and SNEGSKA (reference sequence). Here the CDR3 reads CSASYPGGAYEQYF. The CDR3 nucleotides are TGCAGTGCTAGTTACCCCGGGGGCGCCTACGAGCAGTACTTC.

There are many counts of this clonotype. This sequence joins TRBV14 and TRBJ1-1, with D uncertain. V lost 4 bases and J lost 3, with 9 bases in between. This CDR3 comprises 13 residues. Per the germline V gene, CDR1 is SGHDN and CDR2 is FVKESK. CDR3 region: CASSRFTYTEAFF. DNA of the CDR3: TGTGCCAGCAGCCGGTTCACATACACTGAAGCTTTCTTT. The full variable domain, in which reference TRBV14 and TRBJ1-1 provide the parts outside the CDR3, is EAGVTQFPSHSVIEKGQTVTLRCDPISGHDNLYWYRRVMGKEIKFLLHFVKESKQDESGMPNNRFLAERTGGTYSTLKVQPAELEDSGVYFCASSRFTYTEAFFGQGTRLTVV.

This rearrangement joins TRBV24-1 to TRBJ2-2; D may be TRBD1 or TRBD2 (5 bases each). CDR1 and CDR2 from the germline V gene are KGHDR and SFDVKD. V was shortened by 9 bases and J by 7 bases, with 17 bases between the two germline ends. The length of the CDR3 is 14 residues. The CDR3 nucleotides are TGTGCCACCGCGAAAGAGGGGTCGGGCGGGGAGCTGTTTTTT. Translating it yields CATAKEGSGGELFF.

The sample holds many counts of this clonotype. This rearrangement joins TRBV20-1 to TRBJ1-3; unclear D gene. The germline V gene encodes CDR1 DFQATT and CDR2 SNEGSKA (reference sequence). The CDR3 spans 14 residues. V lost 5 bases, J lost 0 bases, and 11 bases lay in between. DNA for the CDR3: TGCAGTGCTCAGAGGCGAAGCTCTGGAAACACCATATATTTT. Translated, it gives CSAQRRSSGNTIYF.

The genes are TRBV14 and TRBJ2-6; no definite D call. Trimming shortened V by 4 bases and J by 0 bases, and 10 bases separated the two germline ends. Germline CDR1 SGHDN, CDR2 FVKESK. The CDR3 has 16 amino acids. The CDR3 region is CASSREGISGANVLTF. The CDR3 coding sequence is TGTGCCAGCAGCCGAGAAGGGATCTCTGGGGCCAACGTCCTGACTTTC.

This sequence joins TRBV5-1 and TRBJ1-1; D gene uncertain. CDR3 length equals 15 residues. V dropped 0 bases and J dropped 0 bases, with 9 bases sitting between them. The V gene's germline CDR1 is SGHRS and CDR2 YFSETQ. The CDR3 bases are TGCGCCAGCAGCTTGGGCAGCCAAATGAACACTGAAGCTTTCTTT. Its protein product is CASSLGSQMNTEAFF.

The table lists this clonotype with a few counts. J is TRBJ1-5 and V is TRBV4-3; D gene uncertain. The V gene lost 2 bases and the J gene lost 5 bases, with 10 bases spanning the gap. CDR3 length: 14 residues. Germline-derived CDR1 and CDR2 are LGHNA and YSLEER. The CDR3 reads CASSQPPPDQPQHF. Here the CDR3 DNA reads TGCGCCAGCAGCCAACCCCCACCTGATCAGCCCCAGCATTTT.

The chain couples TRBV15 to TRBJ2-3; D is possibly TRBD1 or TRBD2 (5 bases each). Looked up from germline, CDR1 is LNHNV and CDR2 is YYDKDF (reference sequence). V was trimmed by 5 bases and J by 0 bases, leaving 9 bases between them. This CDR3 is 14 amino acids long. CDR3 residues: CATSEGLSTDTQYF. Here the CDR3 DNA reads TGTGCCACCAGCGAGGGGTTGAGCACAGATACGCAGTATTTT.

This chain joins TRBV2 and TRBJ1-1; D is possibly TRBD1 (5 bases). V dropped 7 bases and J dropped 5 bases, with 14 bases sitting between them. The CDR3 is 13 residues long. CDR1 and CDR2 (germline): SNHLY, FYNNEI. CDR3 DNA sequence: TGTGCCAGCATGAGATTCTGGGGGACTGAAGCTTTCTTT. Amino acid sequence: CASMRFWGTEAFF.

The rearrangement joins TRBV12-3 or TRBV12-4 to TRBJ1-5; 9 bases are shared with TRBD1. The trim removed 5 bases at V and 7 bases at J, leaving 9 bases unmatched. The CDR3 totals 15 residues. CDR3 coding DNA: TGTGCCAGCAGTCCCACAGGGGGCGCGGGACAGCCCCAGCATTTT. Protein sequence: CASSPTGGAGQPQHF.

This clonotype occurred a few times. V and J are TRBV4-3 and TRBJ2-3; D call uncertain. Germline CDR1 and CDR2: LGHNA and YSLEER. V was clipped by 1 base and J by 4 bases, with 9 bases between them. CDR3 length equals 14 residues. Here the CDR3 DNA reads TGCGCCAGCAGCCAAGCCGAGCCCTCAGATACGCAGTATTTT. Its protein product is CASSQAEPSDTQYF.

V is TRBV12-3 or TRBV12-4 and J is TRBJ1-3; tentatively, D is TRBD1 (5 bases). CDR3 size: 15 residues. Trimming pared 2 bases from V and 2 bases from J, leaving 10 bases between. The CDR3 nucleotides read TGTGCCAGCAGTTTAATGGCAGGGACTGGAAACACCATATATTTT. This translates into CASSLMAGTGNTIYF.

This clonotype was observed a handful of times. The gene calls are TRBV7-9 and TRBJ1-3; no clear D. V was clipped by 1 base and J by 4 bases, with 14 bases between them. CDR1 and CDR2 from the germline V gene are SEHNR and FQNEAQ (reference sequence). The CDR3 has 16 amino acids. For the CDR3, the DNA is TGTGCCAGCAGCTTAGTAGGTGGGGTTGCCGGAAACACCATATATTTT. It codes for CASSLVGGVAGNTIYF.

The table lists this clonotype with a few counts. V gene TRBV2 combines with J gene TRBJ2-7; maybe TRBD1 (6 bases). CDR1 is SNHLY, CDR2 FYNNEI, per germline. The CDR3 spans 14 residues. Trimming pared 5 bases from V and 5 bases from J, leaving 16 bases between. DNA of the CDR3: TGTGCCAGCAGTCTACAGGGTTTCCTAAACGAGCAGTACTTC. Amino acid sequence: CASSLQGFLNEQYF.

This clonotype was detected a few times. The V call is TRBV10-3, the J call TRBJ2-2; possibly TRBD2 for D (5 bases). V was clipped by 3 bases and J by 5 bases, with 7 bases between them. The CDR3 loop spans 13 amino acids. Germline values: CDR1 ENHRY, CDR2 SYGVKD. This CDR3 reads CAISEEGTGELFF. The DNA of the CDR3 is TGTGCCATCAGTGAAGAGGGAACCGGGGAGCTGTTTTTT.

The rearrangement uses TRBV6-1 and TRBJ1-6; 8 bases are a match to TRBD1. J was trimmed by 10 bases and V by 6 bases; bases with no gene match: 8. This CDR3 spans 14 amino acids. Germline V lookup: CDR1 MNHNS, CDR2 SASEGT. CDR3 loop: CASSPGQGQSPLHF. CDR3 DNA sequence: TGTGCCAGCAGCCCCGGACAGGGACAATCACCCCTCCACTTT.